The clone carrying this T cell receptor beta chain was seen just once. This specimen comes from a study of blood T cell repertoires in COVID-19. Study-level information: COVID-19 samples from acute and convalescent phases originated in the United States, Italy and Spain. Sources were T cells, B-cell-depleted T cells, or PBMCs; the material itself was cDNA or gDNA.

The ends were cut back, 3 bases at V and 1 base at J, with 10 bases in the middle. In germline, CDR1 is MDHEN, CDR2 SYDVKM. CDR3 length: 15 amino acids. As processed by the authors: Reference gene primer amplification gave nucleated cell count estimates. Clones were read by immunoSEQ multiplex PCR, and TCRdb kept only the in-frame ones, dropping some. V, J and clone size derive from that table, while D and trimming were established from the DNA sequence. The sample shows about 220,000 clones, around 84% of them seen only once. This clonotype was sampled from a human donor in a cohort sampled during active COVID-19. The chain links TRBV28 to TRBJ2-1; D gene unclear. The sample comprised peripheral blood. The CDR3, as DNA: TGTGCCAGCAGTTTGTCCTCGGGTTCCTACAATGAGCAGTTCTTC. Residues: CASSLSSGSYNEQFF.